The entry below gives a single T cell receptor (beta chain) sequence along with its context. The antigen is undetermined. This entry comes from a study of cytomegalovirus exposure and HLA in healthy donors. Study results and caveats: An analysis done earlier found most TCR beta V segments productive about 90% or about 30% of the time.

The PCR made use of 60 Vbeta and 13 Jbeta primers. Produced via immunoSEQ multiplex PCR; TCRdb's table is partial and in-frame only. The repertoire holds around 200,000 clones, with roughly 80% as singletons. The CDR3 length is 11 residues. V was trimmed by 4 bases and J by 6 bases, leaving 6 bases between them. Germline loops: CDR1 SEHNR, CDR2 FQNEAQ (reference sequence). Sequencing used PBMCs. The chain links TRBV7-9 to TRBJ1-1, with D uncertain. The TCR sequence derives from a woman aged 50 to 60 in good health and CMV-seropositive. In DNA, the CDR3 is TGTGCCAGCAGCTCCTTAGCTGAAGCTTTCTTT. Amino acid sequence: CASSSLAEAFF.